The clone carrying this T cell receptor (beta chain) was observed a single time. The antigen remains undetermined. The same CDR3 arises from other DNA sequences in this sample as well. This specimen belongs to a study of shared clonotypes between healthy human individuals. Findings and caveats of the study: A few donors had 5% to 6% of their naive CD4 clonotypes in common.

Generated by immunoSEQ multiplex PCR, the TCRdb table keeps only in-frame clones and is missing some. The sample carries about 2.4 million clones, 93% recorded once. The CDR3 has 14 amino acids. The V gene end was trimmed by 0 bases and the J gene end by 5 bases; junction bases not matched to a gene: 2. Germline assignment: CDR1 SGHNT and CDR2 YYREEE (reference sequence). This TCR derives from a young man in good health. Some clones in this sample may be carry-over from other donors' samples. The chain couples TRBV5-4 to TRBJ2-5, with 9 bases fitting TRBD2. Sequenced: naive CD4+ T cells from PBMCs. This sample's subset: CD45RA+ positively selected. The CDR3 sequence is CASSLVSGSETQYF. CDR3 nucleotide sequence: TGTGCCAGCAGCTTGGTTAGCGGGAGTGAGACCCAGTACTTC.